Listed here are 17 T cell receptor beta chains from one sample, sequenced in a study of OX40 agonist ivuxolimab in advanced cancers. Profiling relied on immunoSEQ multiplex PCR, and the TCRdb table lists in-frame clones only, not all of them. The sample includes 80,000 to 90,000 clones, about 86% seen only once; the top ten take around 1.5%. Sequencing was performed on CD4+ or CD8+ T cells sorted from blood, taken in a trial of the OX40 agonist ivuxolimab. All receptors come from an adult with an advanced solid tumor such as melanoma, head and neck, liver or kidney cancer.

This rearrangement joins TRBV21-1 to TRBJ2-5; the D call TRBD2 from the table was never checked on the DNA. TRBV21-1 corresponds to a pseudogene. This CDR3 contains 16 residues. CDR3 in amino acids: CASSKALSPSEETQYF. The CDR3 DNA sequence: TGTGCCAGCAGCAAAGCGCTTTCTCCTAGCGAAGAGACCCAGTACTTC.

The chain recombines TRBV5-4 with TRBJ2-3; 9 bases fit TRBD2. The CDR3 spans 16 residues. The V segment lost 4 bases and the J segment 2 bases; nucleotides outside the gene matches: 8. Germline V gene lookup returns CDR1 SGHNT and CDR2 YYREEE (reference sequence). The CDR3 loop reads CASSPGRGGLTDTQYF. In DNA form, the CDR3 reads TGTGCCAGCAGCCCCGGGCGGGGGGGCCTCACAGATACGCAGTATTTT.

The chain is built from TRBV27 and TRBJ1-1; no clear D gene. CDR3 size: 16 residues. The V gene's germline CDR1 is MNHEY and CDR2 SMNVEV (reference sequence). V was trimmed by 7 bases and J by 1 base, leaving 19 bases between them. The CDR3 DNA is TGTGCCAGCATTCCAATAAATTCCGGTGGGAACACTGAAGCTTTCTTT. This translates into CASIPINSGGNTEAFF.

V usage is TRBV15 and J usage is TRBJ2-3, with 11 nucleotides matching TRBD2. Germline CDR1 LNHNV, CDR2 YYDKDF (reference sequence). The CDR3 has 16 amino acids. Losses at the gene ends were 1 base for V and 4 bases for J; bases not matched to a gene: 4. CDR3: CATSRVSGGAADTQYF. The CDR3, as DNA: TGTGCCACCAGCAGAGTTAGCGGGGGGGCGGCAGATACGCAGTATTTT. The full variable domain, completed using reference TRBV15 and TRBJ2-3, is DAMVIQNPRYQVTQFGKPVTLSCSQTLNHNVMYWYQQKSSQAPKLLFHYYDKDFNNEADTPDNFQSRRPNTSFCFLDIRSPGLGDTAMYLCATSRVSGGAADTQYFGPGTRLTVL.

The genes are TRBV7-7 and TRBJ2-1; TRBD2 aligns across 8 bases. Germline values: CDR1 SSHAT, CDR2 FNYEAQ (reference sequence). Trimming cost V 0 bases and J 5 bases; bases outside gene matches: 3. The CDR3 contains 15 residues. The CDR3 loop reads CASSLAGGGNNEQFF. CDR3 bases: TGTGCCAGCAGCTTAGCTGGCGGGGGGAACAATGAGCAGTTCTTC. The complete variable domain, with remaining parts taken from reference TRBV7-7 and TRBJ2-1, reads GAGVSQSPRYKVTKRGQDVTLRCDPISSHATLYWYQQALGQGPEFLTYFNYEAQPDKSGLPSDRFSAERPEGSISTLTIQRTEQRDSAMYRCASSLAGGGNNEQFFGPGTRLTVL.

The chain carries TRBV10-2 and TRBJ2-2; D is ambiguous. With 4 bases removed from V and 6 bases from J, the gap between germline ends came to 15 bases. Germline assignment: CDR1 WSHSY and CDR2 SAAADI. This CDR3 region has 15 residues. CDR3 nucleotides: TGCGCCAGCAGTGGGACCGAACCGGACGCCGGGGAGCTGTTTTTT. Protein: CASSGTEPDAGELFF.

This clone has just a few counts. This rearrangement joins TRBV12-5 to TRBJ2-1; D remains unclear. Germline values: CDR1 LGHNT, CDR2 FRNRAP. The CDR3 runs to 16 residues. Trimming took 4 bases from V and 3 from J, leaving 16 bases between them. CDR3 region: CASGSYDTFIYNEQFF. Written as DNA, the CDR3 is TGTGCTAGTGGTTCTTACGACACCTTCATCTACAATGAGCAGTTCTTC.

This clone was seen more than once but under ten times. The chain couples TRBV7-2 to TRBJ1-6; a possible D gene is TRBD1 (5 bases). This CDR3 comprises 12 residues. V lost 6 bases and J 8 bases, leaving 8 bases between the germline ends. Germline values: CDR1 SGHTA, CDR2 FQGNSA. CDR3 residues: CASSPGHSPLHF. The CDR3, as DNA: TGTGCCAGCAGTCCAGGGCATTCACCCCTCCACTTT. Using reference TRBV7-2 and TRBJ1-6 for the parts outside the CDR3, the full variable domain is GAGVSQSPSNKVTEKGKDVELRCDPISGHTALYWYRQSLGQGLEFLIYFQGNSAPDKSGLPSDRFSAERTGGSVSTLTIQRTQQEDSAVYLCASSPGHSPLHFGNGTRLTVT.

The chain joins TRBV18 to TRBJ2-7; 7 bases agree with TRBD1. The V gene's germline CDR1 is KGHSH and CDR2 LQKENI. V gave up 5 bases and J gave up 3 bases; unmatched junction bases: 10. CDR3 length: 15 residues. CDR3 nucleotide sequence: TGTGCCAGCTCAAAAGGGACAGACCTACACTACGAGCAGTACTTC. The encoded protein is CASSKGTDLHYEQYF.

V and J are TRBV4-1 and TRBJ1-1, with TRBD1 matching 7 bases. This CDR3 contains 15 residues. Germline CDR1 is MGHRA and CDR2 is YSYEKL. Trimming took 3 bases from V and 2 from J; bases not matched to a gene: 6. The CDR3 is CASSHGGGYNTEAFF. CDR3 DNA sequence: TGCGCCAGCAGCCACGGAGGGGGCTACAACACTGAAGCTTTCTTT.

The chain recombines TRBV5-1 with TRBJ2-1; TRBD1 matches at 8 bases. The length of the CDR3 is 15 residues. With V trimmed by 4 bases and J by 4 bases, 7 bases remained unmatched. Per germline, CDR1 SGHRS and CDR2 YFSETQ. As DNA, the CDR3 is TGCGCCAGCAGCCCGGATGGACAGGGTTACAATGAGCAGTTCTTC. Protein sequence: CASSPDGQGYNEQFF.

The chain links TRBV29-1 to TRBJ1-1; unclear D gene. This CDR3 spans 14 amino acids. V dropped 0 bases and J dropped 1 base, with 9 bases sitting between them. In germline, CDR1 is SQVTM, CDR2 ANQGSEA. Written as DNA, the CDR3 is TGCAGCGTTGAAGATCCTTGGGGGAACACTGAAGCTTTCTTT. Translating gives CSVEDPWGNTEAFF.

Written as DNA, the CDR3 is TGTGCCAGCAGCTTGTTGACTACCCACTCCTACGAGCAGTACTTC. It encodes CASSLLTTHSYEQYF. This sequence joins TRBV5-6 and TRBJ2-7, with D possibly being TRBD2 (5 bases). There are 15 residues in the CDR3. From germline, CDR1 is SGHDT and CDR2 YYEEEE. The V end lost 1 base, the J end lost 0 bases, and 11 bases lay between the germline ends. Filled out from reference TRBV5-6 and TRBJ2-7, the complete variable domain reads DAGVTQSPTHLIKTRGQQVTLRCSPKSGHDTVSWYQQALGQGPQFIFQYYEEEERQRGNFPDRFSGHQFPNYSSELNVNALLLGDSALYLCASSLLTTHSYEQYFGPGTRLTVT.

The chain uses TRBV6-1 and TRBJ1-1; perhaps TRBD1 as D (5 bases). The V and J ends lost 4 bases and 10 bases respectively, with 16 bases between them. From germline, CDR1 is MNHNS and CDR2 SASEGT. The CDR3 covers 13 residues. The CDR3: CASSGGGWGAAFF. DNA for the CDR3: TGTGCCAGCAGTGGCGGGGGGTGGGGCGCAGCTTTCTTT.

The CDR3 DNA reads TGTGCCACCCAGCGGGGGGGCAATGAGCAGTTCTTC. This codes for CATQRGGNEQFF. The J gene is TRBJ2-1, the V gene TRBV10-3; 10 nucleotides agree with TRBD2. J was trimmed by 6 bases and V by 10 bases; bases with no gene match: 3. This CDR3 region has 12 residues. Germline V lookup: CDR1 ENHRY, CDR2 SYGVKD.

V usage is TRBV6-5 and J usage is TRBJ2-7; no definite D call. The ends were cut back, 6 bases at V and 6 bases at J, with 9 bases in the middle. The V gene's germline CDR1 is MNHEY and CDR2 SVGAGI. The CDR3 contains 11 residues. CDR3: CASRAYGEQYF. CDR3 DNA sequence: TGTGCCAGCAGGGCATACGGCGAGCAGTACTTC.

This chain joins TRBV28 and TRBJ1-5; D remains unclear. V gave up 3 bases and J gave up 4 bases, with 10 bases separating them. The CDR3 is made up of 14 amino acids. From germline, CDR1 is MDHEN and CDR2 SYDVKM. DNA for the CDR3: TGTGCCAGCAGTTTTGGGTTGGGTAATCAGCCCCAGCATTTT. Amino acid sequence: CASSFGLGNQPQHF.